The 13 T cell receptor beta chains presented below share a single source sample, sequenced in a study of PD-1 blockade in mismatch repair-deficient tumors (dated by TCRdb to 2015 to 2018). Library prep was done by the immunoSEQ multiplex PCR assay. This immuneACCESS table, as held by TCRdb, lists in-frame sequences with V and J called but not all clones. Of the missing ones, under half trace to an unresolved V gene in checked studies; the others have no known cause. The sample profile shows about 15,000 clones; around 86% of them were found once. The top ten clones comprise under 5.5% of the sample. These receptors lack a known antigen. The meaning of the sample's time point label: 10-day in vitro stimulation with candidate neoantigen peptide 6. The material was cells cultured in vitro, obtained from a patient treated with pembrolizumab. These TCRs come from an adult with mismatch repair-deficient cancer.

The chain is built from TRBV19 and TRBJ2-7; D not resolved. Trimming pared 4 bases from V and 0 bases from J, leaving 10 bases between. There are 14 residues in the CDR3. Germline V gives CDR1 LNHDA, CDR2 SQIVND (reference sequence). The chain's CDR3 is CASSNQLSSYEQYF. The CDR3 nucleotides read TGTGCCAGTAGTAACCAGTTGAGCTCCTACGAGCAGTACTTC.

The V gene is TRBV10-3, the J gene TRBJ2-5, with a possible D match to TRBD1 (7 bases). Germline loops: CDR1 ENHRY, CDR2 SYGVKD. CDR3 length: 14 residues. Deletions cut 3 bases from V and 7 bases from J, with 15 bases between. CDR3 sequence: CAISDPRQGGTQYF. CDR3 nucleotides: TGTGCCATCAGTGACCCTAGACAGGGAGGGACCCAGTACTTC.

This chain connects TRBV10-3 to TRBJ1-2, with D possibly being TRBD1 (6 bases). The CDR3 sequence is 16 residues long. V was trimmed by 6 bases and J by 7 bases, leaving 24 bases between them. Germline values: CDR1 ENHRY, CDR2 SYGVKD. CDR3 in DNA: TGTGCCATCAGCCGAGGGGGGTATACAGGGAGTTTTGGCTACACCTTC. This translates into CAISRGGYTGSFGYTF.

This clone showed up just a few times. The chain has TRBV4-1 and TRBJ1-2; D is perhaps TRBD1 (5 bases). V lost 4 bases and J lost 3, with 12 bases in between. CDR3 size: 14 residues. In germline, CDR1 is MGHRA, CDR2 YSYEKL. CDR3: CASSRPDTHYGYTF. CDR3 in DNA: TGCGCCAGCAGCCGGCCGGACACCCACTATGGCTACACCTTC.

This chain uses TRBV10-3 with TRBJ2-7; 8 bases are a match to TRBD1. The germline V gene encodes CDR1 ENHRY and CDR2 SYGVKD. The CDR3 sequence is 14 residues long. J gave up 1 base and V 9 bases, and 8 bases lay outside the gene matches. This chain's CDR3 is CAIARTGLSYEQYF. For the CDR3, the DNA is TGTGCCATAGCTCGGACAGGGCTTTCCTACGAGCAGTACTTC.

V gene TRBV18 combines with J gene TRBJ2-3, with TRBD2 identical over 8 bases. CDR1 is KGHSH and CDR2 is LQKENI in the germline V gene. This CDR3 is 16 amino acids long. The J segment lost 2 bases and the V segment lost 6 bases, leaving 10 bases of the junction unmatched. For the CDR3, the DNA is TGTGCCAGCTCGCCAACCCCAGCGGGAGACACAGATACGCAGTATTTT. Its translation is CASSPTPAGDTDTQYF.

This sequence joins TRBV5-6 and TRBJ2-3; 9 bases are shared with TRBD1. This CDR3 spans 14 amino acids. Losses at the gene ends were 2 bases for V and 15 bases for J; bases not matched to a gene: 13. Germline assignment: CDR1 SGHDT and CDR2 YYEEEE. The CDR3 DNA reads TGTGCCAGCAGCTTAGGGTTACTCGGGACAGGGCGTTATTTT. Its translation is CASSLGLLGTGRYF.

The J gene is TRBJ2-7, the V gene TRBV18; 8 bases agree with TRBD1. Per the germline V gene, CDR1 is KGHSH and CDR2 is LQKENI. J was trimmed by 0 bases and V by 6 bases; bases with no gene match: 7. The CDR3 extends over 15 amino acids. This chain's CDR3 is CASSQQGALSYEQYF. CDR3 coding DNA: TGTGCCAGCTCTCAGCAGGGGGCTCTCTCCTACGAGCAGTACTTC.

CDR3 residues: CASSVGVRESTDTQYF. For the CDR3, the DNA is TGTGCCAGCAGCGTAGGAGTGAGGGAAAGCACAGATACGCAGTATTTT. The chain is built from TRBV9 and TRBJ2-3, with a weak D call TRBD2 (5 bases). The CDR3 spans 16 residues. The germline V gene encodes CDR1 SGDLS and CDR2 YYNGEE. V lost 0 bases and J 0 bases, leaving 11 bases between the germline ends.

This clone was observed a few times. This chain connects TRBV11-2 to TRBJ2-7; perhaps D is TRBD1 or TRBD2 (5 bases each). The CDR3 is 14 residues long. V lost 1 base and J 2 bases, leaving 9 bases between the germline ends. The germline V gene has CDR1 SGHAT and CDR2 FQNNGV. CDR3 sequence (DNA): TGTGCCAGCAGCTTAGTGGGGGTAACCTACGAGCAGTACTTC. This encodes CASSLVGVTYEQYF.

The chain uses TRBV4-1 and TRBJ1-2; a possible D gene is TRBD1 (5 bases). Trimming took 4 bases from V and 4 from J, leaving 16 bases between them. Germline CDR1 reads MGHRA; CDR2 reads YSYEKL. The CDR3 has 15 amino acids. Here the CDR3 DNA reads TGCGCCAGCAGCCCTCGACAGAGTGGATCCTATGGCTACACCTTC. Translating it yields CASSPRQSGSYGYTF.

V is TRBV7-3 and J is TRBJ2-1; a possible D gene is TRBD2 (6 bases). The CDR3 spans 14 residues. Trimming left V 7 bases short and J 2 bases short, with 12 bases between. Per germline, CDR1 SGHTA and CDR2 FQGTGA. The chain's CDR3 is CASIGEAAYNEQFF. The CDR3 DNA sequence: TGTGCCAGCATAGGGGAGGCTGCCTACAATGAGCAGTTCTTC.

CDR3 sequence reads: CASSRRGWAAQYF. CDR3 sequence (DNA): TGTGCCAGCAGTCGCCGCGGTTGGGCGGCCCAGTACTTC. The J gene is TRBJ2-5, the V gene TRBV28, with D hard to call. The germline CDR1 and CDR2 sequences are MDHEN and SYDVKM. The CDR3 contains 13 residues. V lost 5 bases, J lost 9 bases, and 16 bases lay in between.